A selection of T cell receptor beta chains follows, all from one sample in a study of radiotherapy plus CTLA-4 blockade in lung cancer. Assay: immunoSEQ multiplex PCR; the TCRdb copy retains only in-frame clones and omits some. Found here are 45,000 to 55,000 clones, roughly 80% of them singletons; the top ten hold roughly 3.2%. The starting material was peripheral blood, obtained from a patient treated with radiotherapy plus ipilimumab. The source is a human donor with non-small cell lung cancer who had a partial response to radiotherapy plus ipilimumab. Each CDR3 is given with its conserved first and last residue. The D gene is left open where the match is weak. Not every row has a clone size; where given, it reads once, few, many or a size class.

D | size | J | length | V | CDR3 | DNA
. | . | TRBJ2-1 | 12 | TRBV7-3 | CASSSPYNEQFF | TGTGCCAGCAGCTCCCCTTACAATGAGCAGTTCTTC
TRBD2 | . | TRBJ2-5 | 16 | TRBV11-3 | CASSLGGGAGQETQYF | TGTGCCAGCAGCTTAGGCGGGGGGGCTGGTCAAGAGACCCAGTACTTC
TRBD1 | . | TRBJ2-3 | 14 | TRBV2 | CARTGDLSTDTQYF | TGTGCCAGAACAGGGGATCTAAGCACAGATACGCAGTATTTT
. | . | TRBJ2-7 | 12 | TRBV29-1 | CSVGTSNYEQYF | TGCAGCGTTGGGACTTCCAACTACGAGCAGTACTTC
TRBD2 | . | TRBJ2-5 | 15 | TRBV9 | CASSQGTTSQETQYF | TGTGCCAGCAGCCAAGGGACTACTTCTCAAGAGACCCAGTACTTC
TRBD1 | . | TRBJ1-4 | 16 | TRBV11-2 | CASSSRTGGTNEKLFF | TGTGCCAGCAGCTCCCGGACAGGGGGAACTAATGAAAAACTGTTTTTT
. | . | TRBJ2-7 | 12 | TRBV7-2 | CAGGGSSYEQYF | TGTGCCGGGGGCGGGAGCTCCTACGAGCAGTACTTC
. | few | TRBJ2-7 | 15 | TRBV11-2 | CASSLATGTHYEQYF | TGTGCCAGCAGCTTAGCTACGGGAACCCACTACGAGCAGTACTTC
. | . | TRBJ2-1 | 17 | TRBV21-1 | CASSKSLAGGTYNEQFF | TGTGCCAGCAGCAAATCCCTAGCGGGGGGAACATACAATGAGCAGTTCTTC
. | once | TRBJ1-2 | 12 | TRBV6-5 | CASSENRQLSTF | TGTGCCAGCAGTGAAAACAGACAGCTTTCCACCTTC
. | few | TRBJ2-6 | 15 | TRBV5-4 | CASSLDRDEANVLTF | TGTGCCAGCAGCTTGGACAGGGACGAGGCCAACGTCCTGACTTTC
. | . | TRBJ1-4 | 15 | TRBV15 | CATSSAGLPNEKLFF | TGTGCCACCAGCAGCGCAGGGTTGCCTAATGAAAAACTGTTTTTT
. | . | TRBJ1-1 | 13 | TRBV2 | CASSQGRRTEAFF | TGTGCCAGCAGCCAGGGGCGTCGCACTGAAGCTTTCTTT
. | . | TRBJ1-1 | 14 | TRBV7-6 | CASSSTGKNTEAFF | TGTGCCAGCAGCTCCACAGGGAAGAACACTGAAGCTTTCTTT
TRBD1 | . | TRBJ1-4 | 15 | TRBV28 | CASSRQGPSNEKLFF | TGTGCCAGCAGTCGACAGGGGCCGTCCAATGAAAAACTGTTTTTT
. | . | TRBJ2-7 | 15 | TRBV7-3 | CASSLNGVRRYEQYF | TGTGCCAGCAGCTTAAACGGGGTGCGGAGGTACGAGCAGTACTTC
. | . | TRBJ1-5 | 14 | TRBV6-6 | CASRDTGEDQPQHF | TGTGCCAGCAGAGATACCGGGGAGGATCAGCCCCAGCATTTT
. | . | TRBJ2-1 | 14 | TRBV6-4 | CASSWDSRSNEQFF | TGTGCCAGCAGTTGGGACTCGAGAAGCAATGAGCAGTTCTTC
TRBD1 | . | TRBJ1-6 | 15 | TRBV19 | CASSNAGGVNSPLHF | TGTGCCAGTAGTAATGCAGGGGGCGTCAATTCACCCCTCCACTTT
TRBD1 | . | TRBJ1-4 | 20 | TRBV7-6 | CASSLYLGAGGILTNEKLFF | TGTGCCAGCAGCTTATATTTGGGGGCAGGGGGCATCTTGACTAATGAAAAACTGTTTTTT
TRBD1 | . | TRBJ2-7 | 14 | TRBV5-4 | CASSFPGQGTEQYF | TGTGCCAGCAGCTTCCCGGGACAGGGCACCGAGCAGTACTTC
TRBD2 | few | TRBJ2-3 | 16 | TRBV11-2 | CASSRTLSGVPDTQYF | TGTGCCAGCAGCCGAACGTTAAGCGGGGTTCCAGATACGCAGTATTTT
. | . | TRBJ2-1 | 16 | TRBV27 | CASSLNTGGYDNEQFF | TGTGCCAGCAGTTTAAATACCGGGGGTTATGACAATGAGCAGTTCTTC
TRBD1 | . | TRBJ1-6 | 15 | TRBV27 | CASSPWTGGYSPLHF | TGTGCCAGCAGTCCCTGGACAGGGGGCTATTCACCCCTCCACTTT
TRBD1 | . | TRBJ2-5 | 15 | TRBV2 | CASSRRTGEYETQYF | TGTGCCAGCAGCCGAAGGACAGGGGAGTATGAGACCCAGTACTTC
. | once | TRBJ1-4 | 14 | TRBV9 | CASSPDGGGEKLFF | TGTGCCAGCAGCCCAGACGGGGGGGGAGAAAAACTGTTTTTT
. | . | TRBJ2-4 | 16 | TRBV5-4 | CASSLEKGLAKNIQYF | TGTGCCAGCAGCTTGGAGAAGGGGTTGGCCAAAAACATTCAGTACTTC
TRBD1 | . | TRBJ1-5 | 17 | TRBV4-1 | CASSQDPGTGMMQPQHF | TGCGCCAGCAGCCAAGATCCGGGGACAGGGATGATGCAGCCCCAGCATTTT
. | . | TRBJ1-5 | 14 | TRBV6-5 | CASSYSGAGQPQHF | TGTGCCAGCAGTTACTCGGGGGCCGGTCAGCCCCAGCATTTT
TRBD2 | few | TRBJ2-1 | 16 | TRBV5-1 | CASSLAVSGAYNEQFF | TGCGCCAGCAGCTTGGCGGTTAGCGGGGCCTACAATGAGCAGTTCTTC
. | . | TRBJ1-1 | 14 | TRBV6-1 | CASRVGRMNTEAFF | TGTGCCAGCAGGGTAGGCAGGATGAACACTGAAGCTTTCTTT
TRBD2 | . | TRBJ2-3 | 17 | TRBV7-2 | CASSSLGSGGAVDTQYF | TGTGCCAGCAGCTCCTTGGGTAGCGGGGGGGCGGTAGATACGCAGTATTTT
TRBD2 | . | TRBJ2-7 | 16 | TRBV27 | CASSLGPSGRTYEQYF | TGTGCCAGCAGTTTAGGTCCTAGCGGGAGAACCTACGAGCAGTACTTC
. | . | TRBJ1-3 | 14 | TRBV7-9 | CASHDAGAGNTIYF | TGTGCCAGCCACGATGCGGGGGCTGGAAACACCATATATTTT
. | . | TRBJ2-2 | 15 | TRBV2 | CASSEQGIGAGELFF | TGTGCCAGCAGTGAGCAAGGAATAGGGGCCGGGGAGCTGTTTTTT
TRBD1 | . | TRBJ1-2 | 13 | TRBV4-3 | CASSQAGGYGYTF | TGCGCCAGCAGCCAAGCAGGGGGCTATGGCTACACCTTC
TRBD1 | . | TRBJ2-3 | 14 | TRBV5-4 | CASRRDSYTDTQYF | TGTGCCAGCAGACGGGACAGCTACACAGATACGCAGTATTTT
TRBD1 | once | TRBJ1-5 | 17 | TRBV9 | CASSSRRTGGCSQPQHF | TGTGCCAGCAGCTCGCGGCGGACAGGGGGCTGTTCTCAGCCCCAGCATTTT